This T cell receptor (beta chain) was documented in a study of blood T cell repertoires in COVID-19 (dated by TCRdb to the early 2020s). Regarding the complete study: Samples covering the acute and convalescent phases of COVID-19 were provided by collaborators in the United States, Italy and Spain. Where available, HLA class I and class II types were obtained from metadata supplied by the sample provider rather than from assay-based typing. Samples were obtained from the ongoing ImmuneRACE study (first 160 participants) and from 1,000 to 1,500 subjects provided by 6 global collaborators. The dataset comprised deeply sampled blood TCRbeta repertoires from subjects exposed to, actively infected with, or recovered from COVID-19. The sample metadata nearly always contained a de-identified subject ID, COVID-19 status, age in years and sex. The repertoires were made available in a free public database intended to serve as a resource for research on the immune response to SARS-CoV-2. The prospective study material was composed of cDNA or gDNA derived from T cells, B-cell-depleted T cells, or PBMCs. The full study reports these points: The amount of clinical and demographic metadata varied by source and participant and was provided uncurated.

A single count supports this clone. The antigen this receptor binds is unknown. Nothing much larger sits one base from this clone, and base qualities are not available. The immunoSEQ Assay, a bias-controlled multiplex PCR, was used to amplify TCRbeta CDR3 regions from genomic DNA. For the original study's pipeline: Nucleated cell counts per sample were estimated from amplification of reference gene primers within the assay. To quantify the absolute abundance of each unique TCRbeta CDR3 rearrangement, sequence reads were collapsed and filtered. For each sample, productive Simpson clonality was calculated by taking the square root of Simpson's diversity index across productive rearrangements. What TCRdb holds here is the immuneACCESS table cut down to in-frame rearrangements. Part of the clones is not present; checked against another copy, under half of the missing clones reflect an unresolved V gene, and the others are unexplained. V and J calls and clone size are copied from that table; D and trimming were computed from the DNA. The sample contains a few hundred thousand clones, 85% to 90% of them found a single time. The top ten hold over 1% of the sample.

Enrolling through a virtual design, the prospective study's participants ranged in age from roughly 18 to 89 years and lived across roughly 24 United States geographic areas. In the prospective study, participants were assigned to cohorts based on the clinical history participants reported in a screening survey and a study questionnaire. Recovered participants in ImmuneRACE Cohort 3 were defined as having two consecutive negative NP/OP PCR tests, clearance from a healthcare professional, or resolution of symptoms. In the prospective study, whole blood, serum and a nasopharyngeal or oropharyngeal swab were collected from each participant by mobile phlebotomists. Additional blood draws and questionnaires over an approximately two-month period could optionally be provided by prospective study participants. Blood samples from the prospective study were shipped frozen or at room temperature prior to DNA extraction.

Trimming takes 5 bases from V and 6 bases from J, and the germline ends sit 11 bases apart. The CDR3 sequence holds 13 residues, the cysteine and phenylalanine included. Only the CDR3 part of the read is kept: 39 bases, read in frame from the first base. The germline V gene yields SGHTA for CDR1 and FQGNSA for CDR2. This receptor chain uses TRBV7-2 and TRBJ1-5, and possibly TRBD1, on 6 matching bases. Input material: PBMCs or T cells enriched from blood (not recorded which). The sequence derives from a man aged 25 to 40 who had recovered from COVID-19. CDR3 protein: CASSPTGSQPQHF. The DNA sequence follows: TGTGCCAGCAGCCCAACAGGGAGTCAGCCCCAGCATTTT.